The 18 T cell receptor beta chains below were found in one sample sequenced in a study of blood T cell repertoires in COVID-19. Data came from immunoSEQ multiplex PCR; TCRdb stores just in-frame clones and leaves some out. The repertoire has 100,000 or so clones, 80% to 95% of them found once; the top ten carry 3.9%. Sequencing used peripheral blood. The receptor source for this set is a woman in her forties or fifties in a cohort sampled during active COVID-19.

V is TRBV18 and J is TRBJ2-2, with D tentatively TRBD2 (6 bases). Trimming left V 1 base short and J 4 bases short, with 10 bases between. CDR1 is KGHSH, CDR2 LQKENI, per germline. This CDR3 is built from 15 residues. Here the CDR3 reads CASSPLAGSTGELFF. For the CDR3, the DNA is TGTGCCAGCTCACCACTCGCGGGAAGCACCGGGGAGCTGTTTTTT.

The chain combines TRBV9 with TRBJ1-1; possible D gene TRBD1, 5 bases. The V end was cut by 3 bases, the J end by 3 bases, with 12 bases between. CDR3 length: 14 amino acids. Per the germline V gene, CDR1 is SGDLS and CDR2 is YYNGEE. For the CDR3, the DNA is TGTGCCAGCAGCGCGGGGGTGAGCGACACTGAAGCTTTCTTT. The encoded protein is CASSAGVSDTEAFF.

The V call is TRBV19, the J call TRBJ2-2, with D uncertain. Germline V lookup: CDR1 LNHDA, CDR2 SQIVND (reference sequence). Trimming pared 3 bases from V and 1 base from J, leaving 9 bases between. The CDR3 is 15 residues long. The CDR3 is CASSIVSGNTGELFF. The CDR3, as DNA: TGTGCCAGTAGTATTGTCTCAGGGAACACCGGGGAGCTGTTTTTT.

The sample holds one count of this clone. This sequence joins TRBV3-1 (or the pseudogene TRBV3-2) and TRBJ2-5, with D unresolved. The length of the CDR3 is 14 residues. Trimming removed 1 base from V and 5 bases from J, with 11 bases in between. Germline CDR1 is LGHDT and CDR2 is YNNKEL (reference sequence). The CDR3 nucleotides are TGTGCCAGCAGCCAAGCGACACCCCGGGAGACCCAGTACTTC. Amino acid sequence: CASSQATPRETQYF.

This rearrangement joins TRBV29-1 to TRBJ2-5; a possible D gene is TRBD1 (5 bases). Trimming removed 7 bases from V and 1 base from J, with 10 bases in between. The length of the CDR3 is 12 residues. Germline CDR1 is SQVTM and CDR2 is ANQGSEA. The CDR3 coding sequence is TGCAGCGCAACAGGCGCCCAAGAGACCCAGTACTTC. It encodes CSATGAQETQYF.

The V call is TRBV2, the J call TRBJ1-5; no clear D gene. The germline gives CDR1 SNHLY, CDR2 FYNNEI. The CDR3 length is 13 residues. Trimming removed 5 bases from V and 3 bases from J, with 8 bases in between. The chain's CDR3 is CASSPRINQPQHF. The CDR3 region has the DNA TGTGCCAGCAGTCCTAGGATCAATCAGCCCCAGCATTTT.

The rearrangement joins TRBV5-1 to TRBJ1-3; D may be TRBD1 (5 bases). V was pared by 1 base and J by 0 bases, with 11 bases between. CDR3 length: 16 residues. Germline V gene data show CDR1 as SGHRS and CDR2 as YFSETQ. The CDR3 nucleotides are TGCGCCAGCAGCTTGACAGGTTTATCCTCTGGAAACACCATATATTTT. Its protein product is CASSLTGLSSGNTIYF. Full variable domain (remainder filled in from reference TRBV5-1 and TRBJ1-3): KAGVTQTPRYLIKTRGQQVTLSCSPISGHRSVSWYQQTPGQGLQFLFEYFSETQRNKGNFPGRFSGRQFSNSRSEMNVSTLELGDSALYLCASSLTGLSSGNTIYFGEGSWLTVV.

V gene TRBV6-5 combines with J gene TRBJ1-1; no firm D call. The CDR3 runs to 12 residues. Trimming removed 5 bases at V and 4 bases at J, with 8 bases between. The germline V gene has CDR1 MNHEY and CDR2 SVGAGI. Here the CDR3 reads CASSRGSTEAFF. The CDR3 region has the DNA TGTGCCAGCAGTCGCGGGTCCACTGAAGCTTTCTTT.

This clone has a single count. The V gene is TRBV7-9, the J gene TRBJ2-7, with TRBD1 identical over 7 bases. Germline CDR1 SEHNR, CDR2 FQNEAQ (reference sequence). V gave up 6 bases and J gave up 2 bases; unmatched junction bases: 1. This CDR3 has 12 amino acids. CDR3 sequence (DNA): TGTGCCAGCAGTACAGGGGCCTACGAGCAGTACTTC. Amino acids: CASSTGAYEQYF.

The chain combines TRBV18 with TRBJ1-1; TRBD1 aligns across 7 bases. CDR1 is KGHSH and CDR2 is LQKENI in the germline V gene. CDR3 length: 16 amino acids. The trim removed 0 bases at V and 1 base at J, leaving 5 bases unmatched. CDR3 in amino acids: CASSPPMGQTNTEAFF. The CDR3 DNA sequence: TGTGCCAGCTCACCACCGATGGGACAGACGAACACTGAAGCTTTCTTT.

The chain joins TRBV19 to TRBJ2-7; weak D call: TRBD1 (5 bases). CDR1 and CDR2 from the germline V gene are LNHDA and SQIVND (reference sequence). Trimming took off 5 bases at V and 5 bases at J, with 10 bases between the two ends. The CDR3 totals 12 residues. The DNA for the CDR3 is TGTGCCAGTAGTTCAGGGATCCACGAGCAGTACTTC. Encoded protein: CASSSGIHEQYF.

This clone was counted between two and nine times. The chain couples TRBV6-5 to TRBJ2-7, with D perhaps matching TRBD2 (6 bases). The V end lost 6 bases, the J end lost 7 bases, and 16 bases lay between the germline ends. Germline assignment: CDR1 MNHEY and CDR2 SVGAGI. The CDR3 is made up of 13 amino acids. The CDR3 DNA follows: TGTGCCAGCAGAAAGGGGACTTCTCGAGAGCAGTACTTC. Its protein product is CASRKGTSREQYF.

CDR3 residues: CAISDGEVGYTF. DNA of the CDR3: TGTGCCATCAGTGATGGGGAGGTTGGCTACACCTTC. The chain uses TRBV10-3 and TRBJ1-2; D uncertain. CDR3 length: 12 residues. V gave up 3 bases and J gave up 7 bases, with 9 bases separating them. From germline, CDR1 is ENHRY and CDR2 SYGVKD.

The V call is TRBV5-1, the J call TRBJ1-1; a weak D match, TRBD1 (6 bases). The CDR3 has 18 amino acids. Per the germline V gene, CDR1 is SGHRS and CDR2 is YFSETQ. Trimming removed 4 bases at V and 0 bases at J, with 22 bases between. CDR3 loop: CASSTSDRMGSMNTEAFF. In nucleotides, the CDR3 is TGCGCCAGCAGCACCTCCGACAGGATGGGGTCTATGAACACTGAAGCTTTCTTT.

The rearrangement uses TRBV15 and TRBJ1-4, with TRBD1 matching 7 bases. Per germline, CDR1 LNHNV and CDR2 YYDKDF (reference sequence). V shed 1 base and J 8 bases; nucleotides not matched to a gene: 7. The CDR3 length is 15 residues. The CDR3 spells CATSRVGTDVEKLFF. Written as DNA, the CDR3 is TGTGCCACCAGCAGAGTTGGGACAGATGTAGAAAAACTGTTTTTT.

V gene TRBV6-5 combines with J gene TRBJ1-5, with 8 bases fitting TRBD1. Per germline, CDR1 MNHEY and CDR2 SVGAGI. This CDR3 is 14 amino acids long. J gave up 2 bases and V 6 bases, and 3 bases lay outside the gene matches. The DNA for the CDR3 is TGTGCCAGCAGCCAGGGGGCCGGCAATCAGCCCCAGCATTTT. Translation gives CASSQGAGNQPQHF.

A single count supports this clone. The rearrangement links TRBV23-1 to TRBJ2-5; 9 positions match TRBD1. TRBV23-1 is recorded as an ORF, its role being uncertain. This CDR3 contains 15 residues. J was trimmed by 3 bases and V by 3 bases; bases with no gene match: 5. The CDR3 region has the DNA TGCGCCAGCAGTCACCCGGACAGGGGAGAAGAGACCCAGTACTTC. It codes for CASSHPDRGEETQYF.

The chain has TRBV5-1 and TRBJ2-3, with D possibly TRBD2 on 5 matching bases. Germline V gives CDR1 SGHRS, CDR2 YFSETQ. The CDR3 consists of 15 residues. With 2 bases removed from V and 6 bases from J, the gap between germline ends came to 16 bases. The chain's CDR3 is CASSLGDQGGDTQYF. CDR3 DNA sequence: TGCGCCAGCAGCTTAGGTGACCAAGGCGGGGATACGCAGTATTTT.